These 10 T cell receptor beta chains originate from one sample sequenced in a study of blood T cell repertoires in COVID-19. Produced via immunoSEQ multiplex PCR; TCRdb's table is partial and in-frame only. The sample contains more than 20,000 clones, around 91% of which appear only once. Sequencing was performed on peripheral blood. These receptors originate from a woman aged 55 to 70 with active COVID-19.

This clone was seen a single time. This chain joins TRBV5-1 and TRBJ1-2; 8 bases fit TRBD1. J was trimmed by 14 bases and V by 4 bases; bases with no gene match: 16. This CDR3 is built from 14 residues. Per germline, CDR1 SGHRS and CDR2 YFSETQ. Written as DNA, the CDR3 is TGCGCCAGCAGCGGCAGACAGGGGCCGTACCCTAGGACCTTC. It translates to CASSGRQGPYPRTF.

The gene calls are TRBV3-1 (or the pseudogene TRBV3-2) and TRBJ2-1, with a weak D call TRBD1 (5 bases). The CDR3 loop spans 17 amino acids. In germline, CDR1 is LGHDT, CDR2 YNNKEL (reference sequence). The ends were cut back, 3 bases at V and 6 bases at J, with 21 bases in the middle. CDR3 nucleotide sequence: TGTGCCAGCAGCCACACATGCCCGGACACGAAGCCCAATGAGCAGTTCTTC. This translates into CASSHTCPDTKPNEQFF.

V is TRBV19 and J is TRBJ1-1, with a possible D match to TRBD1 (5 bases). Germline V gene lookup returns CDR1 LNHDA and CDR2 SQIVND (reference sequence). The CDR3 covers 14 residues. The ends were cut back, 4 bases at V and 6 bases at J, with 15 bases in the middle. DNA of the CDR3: TGTGCCAGTAGTAGGGGCCTTTCTGGGGCTGAAGCTTTCTTT. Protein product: CASSRGLSGAEAFF.

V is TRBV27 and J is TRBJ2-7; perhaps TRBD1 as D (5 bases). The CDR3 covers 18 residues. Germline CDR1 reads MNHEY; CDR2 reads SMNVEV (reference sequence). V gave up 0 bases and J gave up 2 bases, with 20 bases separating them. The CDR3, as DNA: TGTGCCAGCAGTTTATCCGCCCCACATCCAGGGAATACCTACGAGCAGTACTTC. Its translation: CASSLSAPHPGNTYEQYF.

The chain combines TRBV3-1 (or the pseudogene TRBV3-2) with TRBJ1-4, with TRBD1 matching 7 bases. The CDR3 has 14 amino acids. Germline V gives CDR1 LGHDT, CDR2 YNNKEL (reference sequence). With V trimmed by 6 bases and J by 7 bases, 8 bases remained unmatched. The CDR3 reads CASSSTGVAEKLFF. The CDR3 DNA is TGTGCCAGCAGTTCCACAGGGGTGGCTGAAAAACTGTTTTTT.

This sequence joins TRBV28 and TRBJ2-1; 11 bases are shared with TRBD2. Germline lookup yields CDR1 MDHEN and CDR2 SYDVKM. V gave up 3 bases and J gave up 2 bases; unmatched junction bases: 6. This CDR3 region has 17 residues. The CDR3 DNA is TGTGCCAGCAGTTTGGGGCCGGGACTAGCGGCCTACAATGAGCAGTTCTTC. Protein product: CASSLGPGLAAYNEQFF.

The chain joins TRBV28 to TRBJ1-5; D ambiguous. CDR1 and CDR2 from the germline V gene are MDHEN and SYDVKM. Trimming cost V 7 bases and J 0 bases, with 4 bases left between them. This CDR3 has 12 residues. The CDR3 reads CASTDSNQPQHF. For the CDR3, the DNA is TGTGCCAGCACAGATAGCAATCAGCCCCAGCATTTT.

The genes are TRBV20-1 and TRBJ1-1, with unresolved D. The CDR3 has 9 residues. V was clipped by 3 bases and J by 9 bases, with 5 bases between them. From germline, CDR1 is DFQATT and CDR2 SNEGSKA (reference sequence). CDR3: CSASKKAFF. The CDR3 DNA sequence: TGCAGTGCTAGCAAAAAAGCTTTCTTT.

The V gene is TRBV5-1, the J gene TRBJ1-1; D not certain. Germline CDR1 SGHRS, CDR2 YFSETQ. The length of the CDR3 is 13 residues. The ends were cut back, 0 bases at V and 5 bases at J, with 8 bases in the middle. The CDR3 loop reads CASSLGADTEAFF. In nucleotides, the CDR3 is TGCGCCAGCAGCTTGGGGGCAGATACTGAAGCTTTCTTT.

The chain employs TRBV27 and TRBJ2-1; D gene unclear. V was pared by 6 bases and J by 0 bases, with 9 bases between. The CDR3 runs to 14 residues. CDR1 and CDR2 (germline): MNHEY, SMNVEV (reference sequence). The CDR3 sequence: CASSLLSSYNEQFF. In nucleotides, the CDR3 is TGTGCCAGCAGCCTACTAAGCTCCTACAATGAGCAGTTCTTC.